This is a list of T cell receptor beta chains from one sample in a study of T cell responses to AZD1222 COVID-19 vaccine. The table came from immunoSEQ multiplex PCR; TCRdb's copy has only in-frame clones and leaves some out. Of about 130,000 clones listed, 87% were seen once; the top ten hold about 1.5%. Sequenced here: peripheral blood, sampled on day 0 of AZD1222 vaccination. Receptors were obtained from an adult in good health. Each CDR3 is given with its conserved first and last residue. A D gene is named only where the DNA matches it firmly. Clone size, where shown, is once, few, many, or a class for clones that have expanded.

once | . | TRBJ1-1 | TRBV7-3 | CASSLNGGEAFF | TGTGCCAGCAGCTTAAATGGAGGTGAAGCTTTCTTT
. | . | TRBJ2-5 | TRBV27 | CASSLTPLSRETQYF | TGTGCCAGCAGTTTAACCCCATTATCGAGGGAGACCCAGTACTTC
. | . | TRBJ2-1 | TRBV29-1 | CSVGRPTYNEQFF | TGCAGCGTTGGACGGCCAACCTACAATGAGCAGTTCTTC
. | . | TRBJ1-1 | TRBV7-9 | CASSVDMNTEAFF | TGTGCCAGCAGCGTCGATATGAACACTGAAGCTTTCTTT
. | TRBD2 | TRBJ2-5 | TRBV5-1 | CASSPGWAGGSETQYF | TGCGCCAGCAGCCCTGGTTGGGCGGGGGGAAGCGAGACCCAGTACTTC
. | TRBD2 | TRBJ2-1 | TRBV24-1 | CATLAEPSYNEQFF | TGTGCCACCCTAGCGGAACCATCCTACAATGAGCAGTTCTTC
. | . | TRBJ2-3 | TRBV5-1 | CASSLGGAGRTDTQYF | TGCGCCAGCAGCCTGGGGGGGGCGGGTCGTACAGATACGCAGTATTTT
. | TRBD1 | TRBJ1-2 | TRBV28 | CASSLSRQGTGYTF | TGTGCCAGCAGTTTGAGCCGACAGGGGACCGGCTACACCTTC
. | . | TRBJ1-2 | TRBV6-2/TRBV6-3 | CASSYSSSSMGTF | TGTGCCAGCAGTTACTCGTCCAGTTCGATGGGCACCTTC
. | . | TRBJ2-7 | TRBV7-2 | CASSLSSESLYEQYF | TGTGCCAGCAGCTTATCATCCGAGAGCCTCTACGAGCAGTACTTC
. | TRBD2 | TRBJ2-7 | TRBV9 | CASSKTSSNLSEQYF | TGTGCCAGCAGCAAGACTAGCTCCAACCTTTCCGAGCAGTACTTC
. | . | TRBJ2-7 | TRBV28 | CASSLRQGQGMF | TGTGCCAGCAGTTTGAGGCAGGGGCAGGGGATGTTC
. | TRBD1 | TRBJ1-2 | TRBV28 | CASRDRGRGGYTF | TGTGCCAGCAGGGACAGGGGGCGAGGTGGCTACACCTTC
. | TRBD1 | TRBJ1-5 | TRBV6-2/TRBV6-3 | CASSYRDRPNQPQHF | TGTGCCAGCAGTTACCGGGACAGGCCCAATCAGCCCCAGCATTTT
. | TRBD1 | TRBJ2-2 | TRBV5-1 | CASSVDRGTGELFF | TGCGCCAGCAGCGTAGACAGGGGAACCGGGGAGCTGTTTTTT
. | . | TRBJ2-7 | TRBV18 | CASSRRDGSYEQYF | TGTGCCAGCTCACGCCGGGACGGCTCCTACGAGCAGTACTTC
. | TRBD1 | TRBJ1-1 | TRBV7-9 | CASSYRGNVWYTEAFF | TGTGCCAGCAGTTACAGGGGGAATGTGTGGTACACTGAAGCTTTCTTT
. | . | TRBJ1-1 | TRBV7-2 | CASSARRDTEAFF | TGTGCCAGCAGCGCCCGAAGGGACACTGAAGCTTTCTTT
. | TRBD1 | TRBJ1-1 | TRBV7-9 | CASSETTGGTEAFF | TGTGCCAGCAGCGAAACTACAGGGGGCACTGAAGCTTTCTTT
. | TRBD1 | TRBJ1-4 | TRBV29-1 | CSVAKGTGAEKLFF | TGCAGCGTTGCCAAGGGAACAGGGGCGGAAAAACTGTTTTTT
. | . | TRBJ2-7 | TRBV23-1 | CASSTPGRRRNEQYF | TGCGCCAGCAGTACCCCGGGTAGACGGCGGAACGAGCAGTACTTC
. | TRBD2 | TRBJ2-5 | TRBV27 | CASSSLRGGQETQYF | TGTGCCAGCAGTTCCTTGCGGGGGGGCCAGGAGACCCAGTACTTC
few | . | TRBJ1-5 | TRBV10-3 | CAISPTNQPQHF | TGTGCCATCAGTCCAACAAATCAGCCCCAGCATTTT
. | . | TRBJ2-7 | TRBV6-5 | CASTAGSSYEQYF | TGTGCCAGCACCGCGGGGTCCTCCTACGAGCAGTACTTC
. | . | TRBJ1-1 | TRBV19 | CASSIDLGGNTEAFF | TGTGCCAGTAGTATAGATTTAGGTGGGAACACTGAAGCTTTCTTT
. | . | TRBJ1-5 | TRBV6-2/TRBV6-3 | CASSYSGSQGQPQHF | TGTGCCAGCAGTTACTCGGGTAGCCAAGGTCAGCCCCAGCATTTT
. | . | TRBJ1-2 | TRBV12-3/TRBV12-4 | CASSLDSYGYTF | TGTGCCAGCAGTCTGGACAGTTATGGCTACACCTTC